The present TCR beta chain was sequenced within a study of blood T cell repertoires in COVID-19 (dated by TCRdb to between 2020 and 2021). A note on the overall study: Collaborator samples came from the United States, Italy and Spain and covered acute and convalescent phases of COVID-19. The material from the prospective study consisted of cDNA or gDNA derived from T cells, B-cell-depleted T cells, or PBMCs. Subjects who had been exposed to COVID-19, were actively infected with it, or had recovered from it provided the deeply sampled blood TCRbeta repertoires that made up the dataset. The repertoires were released in a freely available public database intended as a resource for research on the immune response to SARS-CoV-2. Samples were obtained from the ongoing ImmuneRACE study (first 160 participants) and from over 1,000 subjects provided by 6 global collaborators. Sample metadata almost always included a de-identified subject ID, COVID-19 status, age in years and sex. Where available, HLA class I and class II types were obtained from metadata supplied by the sample provider rather than from assay-based typing.

TCRbeta CDR3 regions were amplified from genomic DNA by means of the immunoSEQ Assay, a bias-controlled multiplex PCR. In the original analysis: The number of nucleated cells in each sample was estimated from the amplification of reference gene primers within the assay. To quantify the absolute abundance of each unique TCRbeta CDR3 rearrangement, sequence reads were collapsed and filtered. For each sample, productive Simpson clonality was calculated as the square root of Simpson's diversity index over productive rearrangements. Drawn from immuneACCESS, this table holds only the in-frame rearrangements with V and J called that TCRdb kept. Clones are partly lost; checked studies trace under half to an unresolved V gene and leave the rest unexplained. V and J calls plus clone size are reproduced from that table; the DNA served to infer D and trimming. In all, the sample holds around 72,000 clones, and 80% to 90% of those were seen once. About 11% of the sample rests with the top ten.

Overall results and qualifications from the work: How much clinical and demographic metadata was included differed by source and by participant, and the metadata was provided uncurated.

Whole blood was collected in K2EDTA tubes by collaborating institutions according to the institutions' own protocols. For TCRbeta analysis, collaborators shipped samples as frozen whole blood, isolated PBMCs, or DNA extracted from either of those sample types. The CDR3 numbers 14 residues from cysteine through phenylalanine. The sequence is cut down to CDR3 DNA, 42 bases in frame from base 1. Here V drops 6 bases and J drops 2 bases, and the junction holds 6 bases not matched to any gene. Reading the germline V gene gives CDR1 MNHEY and CDR2 SVGAGI. Turning to this clone: The clone's antigen remains unknown. No base qualities exist here, and no much larger clone lies one base off it.

Sequenced sample: peripheral blood. The rearrangement joined TRBV6-5 to TRBJ2-7, with 8 middle bases fitting TRBD2. This clonotype originated in an older man with active or convalescent COVID-19. The nucleotide sequence reads as follows: TGTGCCAGCAGCATTAGCGGGGCACCCTACGAGCAGTACTTC. This yields the protein CASSISGAPYEQYF.